A single sample is the source of the 12 T cell receptor beta chains below, sequenced in a study of T cell responses to AZD1222 COVID-19 vaccine (dated by TCRdb to about 2021). The time point label, read with the paper, signifies: about 28 days (+/-7) after the second vaccine dose. The treatment or condition label, read with the paper, signifies: meningococcal conjugate vaccine given as trial control. Receptor libraries were prepared by the immunoSEQ multiplex PCR assay. Drawn from immuneACCESS, this table holds only the in-frame rearrangements with V and J called that TCRdb kept. Clones are partly lost; checked studies trace under half to an unresolved V gene and leave the rest unexplained. The sample yields some 180,000 clones; 85% to 95% were counted once. The ten largest make up approximately 0.98% of the sample. The input for sequencing was peripheral blood, taken 28 days after the second dose of the MenACWY control vaccine. The receptors were gathered from an adult who received the MenACWY meningococcal vaccine as a control.

In DNA form, the CDR3 reads TGCGCCAGCAGCTTGGGTAGGGTCGCAGATGGCTACACCTTC. Translating it yields CASSLGRVADGYTF. The chain links TRBV5-1 to TRBJ1-2, with D unclear. Trimming removed 0 bases at V and 6 bases at J, with 12 bases between. Germline V gives CDR1 SGHRS, CDR2 YFSETQ. The CDR3 has 14 amino acids.

The V gene is TRBV20-1, the J gene TRBJ2-7; no clear D gene. Trimming removed 6 bases at V and 4 bases at J, with 10 bases between. Germline CDR1 and CDR2: DFQATT and SNEGSKA (reference sequence). This CDR3 spans 11 amino acids. DNA for the CDR3: TGCAGTGCCGCGCAGGAATACGAGCAGTACTTC. It codes for CSAAQEYEQYF.

This chain connects TRBV28 to TRBJ1-2, with 7 bases identical to TRBD1. J lost 0 bases, V lost 4 bases, and 2 bases had no gene match. The germline V gene has CDR1 MDHEN and CDR2 SYDVKM. The CDR3 spans 14 residues. The CDR3 protein is CASSSGQANYGYTF. CDR3 nucleotides: TGTGCCAGCAGTTCTGGACAGGCTAACTATGGCTACACCTTC.

The CDR3 reads CASSVQNNQPQHF. CDR3 nucleotides: TGTGCCAGCAGTGTTCAAAACAATCAGCCCCAGCATTTT. The rearrangement joins TRBV2 to TRBJ1-5; no definite D call. CDR1 is SNHLY, CDR2 FYNNEI, per germline. V was pared by 4 bases and J by 3 bases, with 7 bases between. The CDR3 has 13 residues.

This chain uses TRBV2 with TRBJ2-3; the D call may be TRBD1 or TRBD2 (6 bases each). The ends were cut back, 2 bases at V and 6 bases at J, with 15 bases in the middle. CDR3 length: 15 residues. Germline-derived CDR1 and CDR2 are SNHLY and FYNNEI. This CDR3 reads CASSEWGASSDTQYF. For the CDR3, the DNA is TGTGCCAGCAGTGAATGGGGGGCGAGTTCTGATACGCAGTATTTT.

The chain uses TRBV6-5 and TRBJ1-5; 8 bases map to TRBD1. Germline V gene lookup returns CDR1 MNHEY and CDR2 SVGAGI. CDR3 length: 15 residues. After removal of 6 bases from V and 2 bases from J, the junction contained 6 bases not matched to a gene. CDR3 nucleotides: TGTGCCAGCAGAAAACTGGACAGGGGCAATCAGCCCCAGCATTTT. This gives the protein CASRKLDRGNQPQHF.

The V call is TRBV4-1, the J call TRBJ1-6; D gene ambiguous. This CDR3 has 13 residues. Germline assignment: CDR1 MGHRA and CDR2 YSYEKL. V was cut by 5 bases and J by 9 bases, with 11 bases left in between. This CDR3 reads CASSSDWGSPLHF. The CDR3 DNA reads TGCGCCAGCAGCTCAGATTGGGGTTCACCCCTCCACTTT.

This sequence joins TRBV19 and TRBJ1-4; D unresolved. Trimming took 9 bases from V and 8 from J, leaving 19 bases between them. Germline CDR1 is LNHDA and CDR2 is SQIVND (reference sequence). The CDR3 extends over 14 amino acids. This chain's CDR3 is CASRRVQQHEKLFF. CDR3 DNA sequence: TGTGCCAGCCGACGAGTCCAACAACACGAAAAACTGTTTTTT.

In nucleotides, the CDR3 is TGTGCCAGCAGCCTCGATCTGGAGCGGGGGTTCGCCGGGGAGCTGTTTTTT. Translation: CASSLDLERGFAGELFF. The chain joins TRBV3-1 (or the pseudogene TRBV3-2) to TRBJ2-2; 8 bases align to TRBD2. Germline CDR1 reads LGHDT; CDR2 reads YNNKEL (reference sequence). CDR3 size: 17 residues. V trimming: 4 bases; J trimming: 6 bases; junction bases outside the gene matches: 13.

The gene calls are TRBV9 and TRBJ2-6; maybe TRBD1 (5 bases). CDR1 is SGDLS, CDR2 YYNGEE, per germline. There are 17 residues in the CDR3. V was trimmed by 0 bases and J by 0 bases, leaving 10 bases between them. CDR3 bases: TGTGCCAGCAGCGTAGCTGTGGGGCGCTCTGGGGCCAACGTCCTGACTTTC. Translating it yields CASSVAVGRSGANVLTF. Supplemented by reference TRBV9 and TRBJ2-6, the full variable domain reads DSGVTQTPKHLITATGQRVTLRCSPRSGDLSVYWYQQSLDQGLQFLIQYYNGEERAKGNILERFSAQQFPDLHSELNLSSLELGDSALYFCASSVAVGRSGANVLTFGAGSRLTVL.

J is TRBJ2-2 and V is TRBV6-5; D remains unclear. This CDR3 is 15 amino acids long. Germline CDR1 reads MNHEY; CDR2 reads SVGAGI. With 5 bases removed from V and 0 bases from J, the gap between germline ends came to 10 bases. The DNA of the CDR3 is TGTGCCAGCAGTCGGACGAAGCCGAACACCGGGGAGCTGTTTTTT. Its translation: CASSRTKPNTGELFF.

This chain links TRBV7-8 with TRBJ1-1, with 8 nucleotides matching TRBD1. Germline values: CDR1 SGHVS, CDR2 FQNEAQ. The length of the CDR3 is 14 residues. With 5 bases clipped from V and 7 bases from J, the junction kept 9 bases outside the gene matches. The CDR3 DNA reads TGTGCCAGCAGCGAGCAGGGGGCGGGAATTGAAGCTTTCTTT. This gives the protein CASSEQGAGIEAFF.